Below, 2 T cell receptor beta chains from the same sample are listed, as sequenced in a study of shared clonotypes between healthy human individuals. Assay: immunoSEQ multiplex PCR; the TCRdb copy retains only in-frame clones and omits some. The table has about 2.4 million clones, 80% to 95% seen once. Sample: naive CD4+ T cells from PBMCs. Documented subset: CD45RA+ positively selected. The receptors here all came from a man younger than 35 in good health. Some clones in this sample may be carry-over from other donors' samples.

V is TRBV5-4 and J is TRBJ2-5, with D perhaps TRBD1 (6 bases). V was pared by 0 bases and J by 5 bases, with 11 bases between. This CDR3 region has 14 residues. Per germline, CDR1 SGHNT and CDR2 YYREEE (reference sequence). DNA for the CDR3: TGTGCCAGCAGCTTGGGTAGCCAGGGGGAGACCCAGTACTTC. Translation: CASSLGSQGETQYF. Supplemented by reference TRBV5-4 and TRBJ2-5, the full variable domain reads ETGVTQSPTHLIKTRGQQVTLRCSSQSGHNTVSWYQQALGQGPQFIFQYYREEENGRGNFPPRFSGLQFPNYSSELNVNALELDDSALYLCASSLGSQGETQYFGPGTRLLVL.

The CDR3 protein is CASSRTDNTEAFF. For the CDR3, the DNA is TGCGCCAGCAGTCGAACAGATAACACTGAAGCTTTCTTT. V is TRBV10-1 and J is TRBJ1-1; D is unclear. CDR1 WNHNN and CDR2 SYGVQD come from the germline V gene (reference sequence). The CDR3 has 13 residues. V shed 5 bases and J shed 2 bases, with 9 bases lying between them.